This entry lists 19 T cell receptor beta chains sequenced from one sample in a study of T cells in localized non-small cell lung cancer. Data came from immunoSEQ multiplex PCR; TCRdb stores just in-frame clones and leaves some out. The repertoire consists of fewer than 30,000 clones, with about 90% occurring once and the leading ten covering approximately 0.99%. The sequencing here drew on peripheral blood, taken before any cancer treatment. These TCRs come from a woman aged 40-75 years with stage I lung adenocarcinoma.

Here the CDR3 reads CASNWGTLYNEQFF. The CDR3 nucleotides are TGTGCCAGCAACTGGGGGACCCTCTACAATGAGCAGTTCTTC. The V and J genes are TRBV11-2 and TRBJ2-1; D is tentatively TRBD1 or TRBD2 (5 bases each). This CDR3 spans 14 amino acids. V was cut by 7 bases and J by 3 bases, with 13 bases left in between. Germline loops: CDR1 SGHAT, CDR2 FQNNGV.

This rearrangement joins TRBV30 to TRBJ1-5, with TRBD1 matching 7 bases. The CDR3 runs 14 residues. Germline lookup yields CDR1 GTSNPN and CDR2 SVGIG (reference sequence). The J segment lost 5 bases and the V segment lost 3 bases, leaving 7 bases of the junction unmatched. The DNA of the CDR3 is TGTGCCTGGAGCGGCGGACAGGTCGATCAGCCCCAGCATTTT. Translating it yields CAWSGGQVDQPQHF.

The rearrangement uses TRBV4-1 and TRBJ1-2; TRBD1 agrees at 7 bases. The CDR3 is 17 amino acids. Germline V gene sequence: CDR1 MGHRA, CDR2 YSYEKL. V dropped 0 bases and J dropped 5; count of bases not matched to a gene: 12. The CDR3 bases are TGCGCCAGCAGCCAAGAGTTGTTATCAGGGGGGGCATATGGCTACACCTTC. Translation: CASSQELLSGGAYGYTF.

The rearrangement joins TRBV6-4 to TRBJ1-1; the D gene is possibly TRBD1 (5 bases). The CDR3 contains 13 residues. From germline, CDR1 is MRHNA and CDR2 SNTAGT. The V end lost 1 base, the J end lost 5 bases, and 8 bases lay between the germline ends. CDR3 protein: CASSDLEGTEAFF. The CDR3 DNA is TGTGCCAGCAGTGACTTAGAGGGGACTGAAGCTTTCTTT.

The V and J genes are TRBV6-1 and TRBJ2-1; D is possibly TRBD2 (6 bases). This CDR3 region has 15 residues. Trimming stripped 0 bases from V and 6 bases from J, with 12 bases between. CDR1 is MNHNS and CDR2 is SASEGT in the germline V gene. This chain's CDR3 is CASSEAPGGVNEQFF. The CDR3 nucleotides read TGTGCCAGCAGTGAAGCGCCCGGGGGAGTCAATGAGCAGTTCTTC.

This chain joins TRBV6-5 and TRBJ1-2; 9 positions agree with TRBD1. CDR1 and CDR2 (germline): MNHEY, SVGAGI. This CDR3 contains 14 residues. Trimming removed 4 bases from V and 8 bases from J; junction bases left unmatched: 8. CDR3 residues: CASSSYRGLGGYTF. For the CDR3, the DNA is TGTGCCAGCAGTTCTTACAGGGGGCTGGGGGGCTACACCTTC.

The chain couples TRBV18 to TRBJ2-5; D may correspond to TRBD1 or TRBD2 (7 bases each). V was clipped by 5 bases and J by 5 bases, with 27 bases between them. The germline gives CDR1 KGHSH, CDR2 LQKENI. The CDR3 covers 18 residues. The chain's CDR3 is CASSRDSAETSRGETQYF. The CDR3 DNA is TGTGCCAGCTCAAGGGACAGCGCGGAGACTAGCCGGGGGGAGACCCAGTACTTC.

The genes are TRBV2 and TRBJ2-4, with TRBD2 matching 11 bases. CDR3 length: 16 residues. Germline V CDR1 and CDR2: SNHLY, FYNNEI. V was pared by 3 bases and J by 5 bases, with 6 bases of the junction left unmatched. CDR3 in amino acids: CASSDGLAGGENIQYF. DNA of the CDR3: TGTGCCAGCAGTGACGGACTAGCGGGCGGTGAAAACATTCAGTACTTC. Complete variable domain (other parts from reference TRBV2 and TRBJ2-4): EPEVTQTPSHQVTQMGQEVILRCVPISNHLYFYWYRQILGQKVEFLVSFYNNEISEKSEIFDDQFSVERPDGSNFTLKIRSTKLEDSAMYFCASSDGLAGGENIQYFGAGTRLSVL.

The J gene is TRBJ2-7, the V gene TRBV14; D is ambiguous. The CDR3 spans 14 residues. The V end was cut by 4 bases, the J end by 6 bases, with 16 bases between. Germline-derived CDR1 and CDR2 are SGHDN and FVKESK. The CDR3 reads CASSRAQAKGEQYF. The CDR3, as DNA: TGTGCCAGCAGCCGAGCCCAGGCAAAAGGCGAGCAGTACTTC.

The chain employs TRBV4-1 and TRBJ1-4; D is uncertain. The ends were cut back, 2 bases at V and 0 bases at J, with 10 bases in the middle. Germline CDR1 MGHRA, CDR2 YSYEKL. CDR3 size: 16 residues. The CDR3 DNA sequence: TGCGCCAGCAGCCAACCGAGGAGTGCAACTAATGAAAAACTGTTTTTT. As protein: CASSQPRSATNEKLFF.

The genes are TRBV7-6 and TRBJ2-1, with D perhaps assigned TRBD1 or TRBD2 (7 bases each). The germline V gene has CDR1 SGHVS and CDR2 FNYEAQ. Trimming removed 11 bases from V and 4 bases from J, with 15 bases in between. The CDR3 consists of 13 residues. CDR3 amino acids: CASRGTAYNEQFF. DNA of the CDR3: TGTGCCTCGCGGGGGACAGCGTACAATGAGCAGTTCTTC.

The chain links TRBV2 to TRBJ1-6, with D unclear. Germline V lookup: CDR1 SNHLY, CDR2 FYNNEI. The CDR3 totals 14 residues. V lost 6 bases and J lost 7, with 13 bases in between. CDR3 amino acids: CASSPLGGNSPLHF. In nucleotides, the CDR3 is TGTGCCAGCAGCCCCCTAGGTGGGAATTCACCCCTCCACTTT.

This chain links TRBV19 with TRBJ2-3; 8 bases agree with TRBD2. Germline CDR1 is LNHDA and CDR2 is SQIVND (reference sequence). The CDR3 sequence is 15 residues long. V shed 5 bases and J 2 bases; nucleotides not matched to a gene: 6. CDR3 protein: CASSLGLAPTDTQYF. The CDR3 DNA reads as TGTGCCAGTAGTCTCGGACTAGCACCCACAGATACGCAGTATTTT.

The CDR3 region has the DNA TGTGCCAGTAGGGGGTCCTTGCGCAATCAGCCCCAGCATTTT. It yields the protein CASRGSLRNQPQHF. The chain links TRBV19 to TRBJ1-5; D not resolved. V was cut by 6 bases and J by 2 bases, with 11 bases left in between. The CDR3 totals 14 residues. CDR1 LNHDA and CDR2 SQIVND come from the germline V gene (reference sequence).

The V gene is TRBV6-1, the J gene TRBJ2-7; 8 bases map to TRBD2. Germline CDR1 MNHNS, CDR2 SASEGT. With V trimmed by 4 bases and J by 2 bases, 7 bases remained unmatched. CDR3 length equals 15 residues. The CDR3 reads CASSAPGRGAYEQYF. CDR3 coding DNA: TGTGCCAGCAGTGCCCCGGGGCGGGGGGCCTACGAGCAGTACTTC.

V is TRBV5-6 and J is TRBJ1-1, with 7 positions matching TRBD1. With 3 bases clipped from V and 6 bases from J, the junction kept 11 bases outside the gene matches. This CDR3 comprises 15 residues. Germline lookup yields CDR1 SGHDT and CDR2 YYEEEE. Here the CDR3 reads CASSWETGWEPEAFF. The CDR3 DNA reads TGTGCCAGCAGCTGGGAGACAGGGTGGGAACCTGAAGCTTTCTTT.

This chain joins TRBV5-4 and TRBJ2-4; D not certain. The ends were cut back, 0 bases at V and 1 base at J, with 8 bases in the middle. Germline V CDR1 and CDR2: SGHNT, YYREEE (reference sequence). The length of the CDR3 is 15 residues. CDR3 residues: CASSLEGPAKNIQYF. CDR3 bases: TGTGCCAGCAGCTTGGAGGGCCCTGCCAAAAACATTCAGTACTTC.

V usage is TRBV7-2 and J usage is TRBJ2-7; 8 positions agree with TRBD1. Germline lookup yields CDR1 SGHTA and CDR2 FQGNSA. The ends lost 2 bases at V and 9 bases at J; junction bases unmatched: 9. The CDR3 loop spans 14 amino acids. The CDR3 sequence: CASSLSWGQEGQYF. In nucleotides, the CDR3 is TGTGCCAGCAGCTTAAGTTGGGGACAGGAGGGGCAGTACTTC.

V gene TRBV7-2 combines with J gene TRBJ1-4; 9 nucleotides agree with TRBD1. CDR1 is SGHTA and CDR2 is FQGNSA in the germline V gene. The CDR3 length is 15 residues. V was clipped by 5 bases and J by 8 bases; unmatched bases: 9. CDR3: CASSATGTGLEKLFF. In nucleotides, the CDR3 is TGTGCCAGCAGCGCCACCGGGACAGGGTTAGAAAAACTGTTTTTT.